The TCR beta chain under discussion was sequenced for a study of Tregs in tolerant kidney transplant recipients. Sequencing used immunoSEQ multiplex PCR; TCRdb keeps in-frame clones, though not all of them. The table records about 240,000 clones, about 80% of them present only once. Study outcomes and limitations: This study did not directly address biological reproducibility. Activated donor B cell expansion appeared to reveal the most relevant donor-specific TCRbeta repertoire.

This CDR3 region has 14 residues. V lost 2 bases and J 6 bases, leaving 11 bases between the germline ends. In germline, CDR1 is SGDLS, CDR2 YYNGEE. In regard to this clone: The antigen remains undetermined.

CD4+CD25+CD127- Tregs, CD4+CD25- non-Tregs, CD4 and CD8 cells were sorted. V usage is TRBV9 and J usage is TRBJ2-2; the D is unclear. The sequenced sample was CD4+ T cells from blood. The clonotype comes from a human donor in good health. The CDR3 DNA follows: TGTGCCAGCAGCGTTAAGCCCACCCCCGGGGAGCTGTTTTTT. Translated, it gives CASSVKPTPGELFF.